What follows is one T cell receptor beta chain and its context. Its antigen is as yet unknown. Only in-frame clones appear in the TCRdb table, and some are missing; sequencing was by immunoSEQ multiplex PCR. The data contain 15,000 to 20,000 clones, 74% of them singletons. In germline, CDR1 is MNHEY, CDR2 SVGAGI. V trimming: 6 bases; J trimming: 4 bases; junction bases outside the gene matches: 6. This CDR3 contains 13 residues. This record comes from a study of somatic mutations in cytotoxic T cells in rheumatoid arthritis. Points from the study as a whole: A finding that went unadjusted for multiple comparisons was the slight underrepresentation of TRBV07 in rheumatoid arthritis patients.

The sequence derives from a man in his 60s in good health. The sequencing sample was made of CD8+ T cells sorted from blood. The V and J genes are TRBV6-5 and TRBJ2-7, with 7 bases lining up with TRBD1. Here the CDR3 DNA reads TGTGCCAGCAGCGCCGGGACAGTATACGAGCAGTACTTC. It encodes CASSAGTVYEQYF.